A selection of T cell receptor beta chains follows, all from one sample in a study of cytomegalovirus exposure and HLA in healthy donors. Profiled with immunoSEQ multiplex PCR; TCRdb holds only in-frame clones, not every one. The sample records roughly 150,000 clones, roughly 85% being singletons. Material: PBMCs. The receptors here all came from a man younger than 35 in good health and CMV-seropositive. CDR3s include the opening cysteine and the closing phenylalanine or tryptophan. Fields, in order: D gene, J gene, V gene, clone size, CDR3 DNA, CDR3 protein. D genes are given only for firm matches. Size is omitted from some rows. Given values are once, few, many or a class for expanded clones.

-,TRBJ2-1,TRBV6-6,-,TGTGCCAGCAGTGAACCACGGGAGCAGTTCTTC,CASSEPREQFF
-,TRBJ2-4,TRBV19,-,TGTGCCAGTAGTAAATCCTCGGGGGAAAACATTCAGTACTTC,CASSKSSGENIQYF
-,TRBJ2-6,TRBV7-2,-,TGTGCCAGCAGCTTAGTATCCTACTCTGGGGCCAACGTCCTGACTTTC,CASSLVSYSGANVLTF
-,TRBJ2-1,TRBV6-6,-,TGTGCCAGCAGCAAACAGGGACCTGAGCAGTTCTTC,CASSKQGPEQFF
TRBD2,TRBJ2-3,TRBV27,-,TGTGCCAGCAGTTTTCAACGACTAGCCGGGAGGGATACGCAGTATTTT,CASSFQRLAGRDTQYF
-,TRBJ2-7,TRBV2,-,TGTGCCAGCAGTGAATTCGGGGGAAATTACGAGCAGTACTTC,CASSEFGGNYEQYF
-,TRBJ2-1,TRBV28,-,TGTGCCAGCAGTTCAAACCGGGTCCCGGTGAAGAGGAATGAGCAGTTCTTC,CASSSNRVPVKRNEQFF
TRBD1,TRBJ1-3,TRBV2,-,TGTGCCAGCAGTACCGGGACAGGGGACCCCATATATTTT,CASSTGTGDPIYF
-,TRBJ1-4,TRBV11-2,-,TGTGCCAGCAGCTTAGTCGCGCAGGGTCGACTGTTTTTT,CASSLVAQGRLFF
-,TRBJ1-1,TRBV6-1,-,TGTGCCAGCAGTGAACCAGGGATGAACACTGAAGCTTTCTTT,CASSEPGMNTEAFF
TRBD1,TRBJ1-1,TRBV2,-,TGTGCCAGCAGTCCCATAGGGGACCGGGACAGGGGGTACACTGAAGCTTTCTTT,CASSPIGDRDRGYTEAFF
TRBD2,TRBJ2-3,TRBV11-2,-,TGTGCCAGCAGCTTAAGAGGGACTAGCGGGAGTGATACGCAGTATTTT,CASSLRGTSGSDTQYF
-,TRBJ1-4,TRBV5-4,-,TGTGCCAGCAGCTTGGACAGAGCTAGGGGTGAAAAACTGTTTTTT,CASSLDRARGEKLFF
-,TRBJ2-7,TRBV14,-,TGTGCCAGCAGCCAAGATGGCGGCTACTACGAGCAGTACTTC,CASSQDGGYYEQYF
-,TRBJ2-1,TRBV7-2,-,TGTGCCAGCAGCCTCGACTGGAATGAGCAGTTCTTC,CASSLDWNEQFF
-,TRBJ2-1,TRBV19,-,TGTGCCAGTAGTACTACCGCGGGATCCGAGCAGTTCTTC,CASSTTAGSEQFF
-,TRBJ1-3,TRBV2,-,TGTGCCAGCAGGGCCTCTGGAAACACCATATATTTT,CASRASGNTIYF
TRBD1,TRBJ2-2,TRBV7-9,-,TGTGCCAGCAGCTTAGGGACAGGGAAAACCGGGGAGCTGTTTTTT,CASSLGTGKTGELFF
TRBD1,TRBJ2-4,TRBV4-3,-,TGCGCCAGCAGCCCTCACAGGGGAATTGAAAACATTCAGTACTTC,CASSPHRGIENIQYF
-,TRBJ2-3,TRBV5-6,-,TGTGCCAGCAGCTTTTATAGTGGGGGGGCCAAGGGCACAGATACGCAGTATTTT,CASSFYSGGAKGTDTQYF
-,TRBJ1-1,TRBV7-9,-,TGTGCCAGCAGCGGCTGGAACACTGAAGCTTTCTTT,CASSGWNTEAFF
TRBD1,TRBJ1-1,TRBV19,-,TGTGCCAGTAGCCGCACCGGGACAGGGGGCGCCGGGTCTTATACTGAAGCTTTCTTT,CASSRTGTGGAGSYTEAFF
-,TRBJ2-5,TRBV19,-,TGTGCCAGTAGTCCCGGGAGCCAAGAAACGTACTTC,CASSPGSQETYF
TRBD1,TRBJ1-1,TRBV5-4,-,TGTGCCAGCAGCGTAGACAGGGGGAACGCTGAAGCTTTCTTT,CASSVDRGNAEAFF
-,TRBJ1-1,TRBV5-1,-,TGCGCCAGCAGCTTCACACAGAACACTGAAGCTTTCTTT,CASSFTQNTEAFF
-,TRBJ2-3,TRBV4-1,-,TGCGCCAGCAGCCAAGCTAGTGCAGATACGCAGTATTTT,CASSQASADTQYF
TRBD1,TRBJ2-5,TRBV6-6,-,TGTGCCAGCAGTCCGGGACAGGCCCCGGGGGAGACCCAGTACTTC,CASSPGQAPGETQYF
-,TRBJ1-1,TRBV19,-,TGTGCCAGTGCCTTCGGGACTGAAGCTTTCTTT,CASAFGTEAFF
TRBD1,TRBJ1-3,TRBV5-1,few,TGCGCCAGCAGCAAAGCAGGGGGCGCCGGAAACACCATATATTTT,CASSKAGGAGNTIYF
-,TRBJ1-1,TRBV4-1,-,TGCGCCAGCAGCCTCGCCGGAGGGGCCAACACTGAAGCTTTCTTT,CASSLAGGANTEAFF